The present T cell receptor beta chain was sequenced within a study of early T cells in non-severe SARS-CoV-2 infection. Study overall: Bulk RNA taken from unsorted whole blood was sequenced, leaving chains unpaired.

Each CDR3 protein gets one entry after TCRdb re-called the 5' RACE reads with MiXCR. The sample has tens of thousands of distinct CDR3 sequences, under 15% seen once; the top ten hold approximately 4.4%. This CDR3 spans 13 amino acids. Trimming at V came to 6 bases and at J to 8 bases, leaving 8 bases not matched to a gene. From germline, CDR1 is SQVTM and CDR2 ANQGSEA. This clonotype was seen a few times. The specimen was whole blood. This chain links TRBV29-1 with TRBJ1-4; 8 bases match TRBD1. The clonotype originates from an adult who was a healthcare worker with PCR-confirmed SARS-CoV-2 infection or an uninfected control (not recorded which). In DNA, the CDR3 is TGCAGCGTATCTGGACAGGGAAGGGAAAAACTGTTTTTT. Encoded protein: CSVSGQGREKLFF.